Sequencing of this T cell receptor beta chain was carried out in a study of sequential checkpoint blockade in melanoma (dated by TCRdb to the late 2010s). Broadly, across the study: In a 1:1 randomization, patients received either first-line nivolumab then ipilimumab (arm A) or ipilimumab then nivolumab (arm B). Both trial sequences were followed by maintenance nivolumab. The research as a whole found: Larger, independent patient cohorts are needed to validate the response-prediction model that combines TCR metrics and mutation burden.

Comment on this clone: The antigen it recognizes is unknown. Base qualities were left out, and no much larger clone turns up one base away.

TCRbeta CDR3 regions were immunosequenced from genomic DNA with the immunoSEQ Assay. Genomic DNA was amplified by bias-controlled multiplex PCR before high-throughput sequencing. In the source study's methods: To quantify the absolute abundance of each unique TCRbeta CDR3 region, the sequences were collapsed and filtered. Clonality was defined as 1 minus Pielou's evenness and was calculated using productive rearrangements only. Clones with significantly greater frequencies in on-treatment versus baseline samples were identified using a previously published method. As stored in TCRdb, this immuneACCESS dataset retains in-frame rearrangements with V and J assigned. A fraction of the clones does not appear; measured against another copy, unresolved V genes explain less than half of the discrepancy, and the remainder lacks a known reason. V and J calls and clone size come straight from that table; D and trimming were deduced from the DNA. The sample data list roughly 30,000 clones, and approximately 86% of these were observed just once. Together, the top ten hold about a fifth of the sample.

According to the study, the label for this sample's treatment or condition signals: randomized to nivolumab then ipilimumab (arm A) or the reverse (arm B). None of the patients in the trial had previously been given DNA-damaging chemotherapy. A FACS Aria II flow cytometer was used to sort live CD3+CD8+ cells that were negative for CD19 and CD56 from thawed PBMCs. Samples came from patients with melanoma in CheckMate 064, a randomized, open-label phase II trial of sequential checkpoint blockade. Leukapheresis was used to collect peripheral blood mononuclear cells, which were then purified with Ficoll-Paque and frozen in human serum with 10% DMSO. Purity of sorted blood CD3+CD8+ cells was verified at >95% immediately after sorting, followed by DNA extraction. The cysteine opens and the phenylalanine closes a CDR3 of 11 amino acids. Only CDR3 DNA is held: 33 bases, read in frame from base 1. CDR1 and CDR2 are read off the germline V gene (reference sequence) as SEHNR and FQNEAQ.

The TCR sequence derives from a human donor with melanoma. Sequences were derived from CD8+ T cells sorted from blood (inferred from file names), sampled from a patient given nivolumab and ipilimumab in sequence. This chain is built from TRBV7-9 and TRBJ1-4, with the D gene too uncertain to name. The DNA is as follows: TGTGCTACTCGGTTGGATGAAAAACTGTTTTTT. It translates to CATRLDEKLFF.